The 26 T cell receptor beta chains below come from one sample, sequenced in a study of cytomegalovirus exposure and HLA in healthy donors. The study ran its PCR with 60 Vbeta and 13 Jbeta primers. The assay was immunoSEQ multiplex PCR, and TCRdb's table has in-frame clones only and misses some. In the table there are 150,000 to 200,000 clones, around 77% of which are singletons. Sequenced material: PBMCs. The receptors derive from a woman aged 30 to 39 in good health and CMV-seropositive.

CDR3 DNA: TGCGCCAGCAGCCGGGACAGGGGCACCGGGGAGCTGTTTTTT. It encodes CASSRDRGTGELFF. The gene calls are TRBV4-3 and TRBJ2-2; TRBD1 matches 10 bases. The CDR3 has 14 amino acids. Germline trimming cut 4 bases from V and 4 bases from J; bases unmatched to any gene: 0. Germline CDR1 and CDR2: LGHNA and YSLEER.

The table lists this clone with a count of one. This rearrangement joins TRBV10-3 to TRBJ2-2; D perhaps matches TRBD2 (7 bases). CDR3 length equals 13 residues. V was pared by 11 bases and J by 6 bases, with 16 bases between. In germline, CDR1 is ENHRY, CDR2 SYGVKD. The CDR3 region has the DNA TGTGCCTCTAATAACGGGGGGCCCGGGGAGCTGTTTTTT. It is translated as CASNNGGPGELFF.

This clone was counted a few times. The chain combines TRBV5-6 with TRBJ1-2; 7 bases line up with TRBD1. This CDR3 spans 15 amino acids. V lost 1 base to trimming and J lost 0 bases; unmatched junction nucleotides: 3. Germline V gene sequence: CDR1 SGHDT, CDR2 YYEEEE. CDR3 in DNA: TGTGCCAGCAGCTTGCAGGGGGTAGCTAACTATGGCTACACCTTC. Translation: CASSLQGVANYGYTF.

This clone appeared a single time. The chain recombines TRBV6-1 with TRBJ1-6; D ambiguous. V lost 7 bases and J 3 bases, leaving 13 bases between the germline ends. The germline V gene encodes CDR1 MNHNS and CDR2 SASEGT. The CDR3 runs to 15 residues. Here the CDR3 DNA reads TGTGCCAGCACCCGAGACTCACTCTATAATTCACCCCTCCACTTT. Amino acid sequence: CASTRDSLYNSPLHF.

The chain links TRBV6-5 to TRBJ2-4; 8 bases are a match to TRBD1. Looked up from germline, CDR1 is MNHEY and CDR2 is SVGAGI. This CDR3 spans 14 amino acids. With V trimmed by 7 bases and J by 5 bases, 7 bases remained unmatched. CDR3 in DNA: TGTGCCAGCAAAAATACAGGGGGTCAAAACATTCAGTACTTC. Translating it yields CASKNTGGQNIQYF.

The V gene is TRBV30, the J gene TRBJ1-2; possible D gene TRBD1, 6 bases. The CDR3 has 15 amino acids. V was clipped by 1 base and J by 5 bases, with 17 bases between them. CDR1 and CDR2 (germline): GTSNPN, SVGIG (reference sequence). The CDR3 DNA is TGTGCCTGGAGTGCCGGGACATTCCCACTTTATGGCTACACCTTC. Its protein is CAWSAGTFPLYGYTF.

The J gene is TRBJ1-2, the V gene TRBV5-1; 10 bases agree with TRBD1. Per the germline V gene, CDR1 is SGHRS and CDR2 is YFSETQ. Unmatched junction bases numbered 8, after V lost 4 bases and J lost 8 bases. The CDR3 loop spans 14 amino acids. The CDR3 DNA is TGCGCCAGCAGCCGAAGACAGGGGGCGGGAGGCTACACCTTC. Encoded protein: CASSRRQGAGGYTF.

The chain is built from TRBV9 and TRBJ2-5, with TRBD2 matching over 9 bases. CDR1 and CDR2 (germline): SGDLS, YYNGEE. Losses at the gene ends were 0 bases for V and 5 bases for J; bases not matched to a gene: 5. The CDR3 is made up of 15 amino acids. As DNA, the CDR3 is TGTGCCAGCAGCGTAGATATAGCGGGAGCGGAGACCCAGTACTTC. It encodes CASSVDIAGAETQYF.

This clone was observed a handful of times. The chain couples TRBV6-1 to TRBJ2-2; possible D gene TRBD2, 6 bases. Germline V gene sequence: CDR1 MNHNS, CDR2 SASEGT. The CDR3 extends over 15 amino acids. Between the trimmed V and J ends, which lost 3 bases and 6 bases, there was a span of 14 bases. The CDR3 coding sequence is TGTGCCAGCAGTGAGCCGGGTCCGGGGGCCGGGGAGCTGTTTTTT. This encodes CASSEPGPGAGELFF.

The rearrangement joins TRBV28 to TRBJ2-7; D remains ambiguous. The CDR3 extends over 11 amino acids. In germline, CDR1 is MDHEN, CDR2 SYDVKM. The V and J ends lost 5 bases and 5 bases respectively, with 7 bases between them. CDR3 in amino acids: CASSPFHEQYF. For the CDR3, the DNA is TGTGCCAGCAGTCCCTTCCACGAGCAGTACTTC.

The gene calls are TRBV10-3 and TRBJ2-7, with 9 bases that match TRBD1. J lost 1 base, V lost 2 bases, and 0 bases had no gene match. Germline CDR1 ENHRY, CDR2 SYGVKD. The CDR3 consists of 14 residues. The CDR3 region is CAISEGTGSYEQYF. The CDR3 nucleotides are TGTGCCATCAGTGAGGGGACAGGGTCCTACGAGCAGTACTTC.

This clone was detected only once. The chain has TRBV9 and TRBJ2-1, with 9 bases identical to TRBD2. Germline lookup yields CDR1 SGDLS and CDR2 YYNGEE. Trimming at V came to 2 bases and at J to 4 bases, leaving 10 bases not matched to a gene. This CDR3 spans 17 amino acids. The CDR3 sequence: CASSVYATSGLYNEQFF. CDR3 DNA: TGTGCCAGCAGCGTCTACGCCACTAGCGGGCTTTACAATGAGCAGTTCTTC.

This clone showed up just a few times. The genes are TRBV2 and TRBJ2-5; 9 nucleotides agree with TRBD1. Germline V CDR1 and CDR2: SNHLY, FYNNEI. The CDR3 totals 14 residues. Trimming removed 6 bases from V and 4 bases from J; junction bases left unmatched: 6. CDR3 region: CASSSGQGGETQYF. The CDR3 region has the DNA TGTGCCAGCAGCTCGGGACAGGGCGGAGAGACCCAGTACTTC.

The CDR3 reads CASSVQGRDEQYF. In DNA, the CDR3 is TGTGCCAGCAGTGTGCAGGGAAGGGACGAGCAGTACTTC. The genes are TRBV2 and TRBJ2-7, with D possibly being TRBD1 (5 bases). The CDR3 runs 13 residues. V was pared by 4 bases and J by 5 bases, with 12 bases between. Per germline, CDR1 SNHLY and CDR2 FYNNEI.

This clone has just one count. The chain combines TRBV6-5 with TRBJ1-1; D unclear. The CDR3 sequence is 14 residues long. The germline V gene encodes CDR1 MNHEY and CDR2 SVGAGI. The ends were cut back, 6 bases at V and 0 bases at J, with 11 bases in the middle. CDR3 in DNA: TGTGCCAGCAGGCCAGAAAGATTGAACACTGAAGCTTTCTTT. This sequence encodes CASRPERLNTEAFF.

The chain uses TRBV5-1 and TRBJ2-1; a possible D gene is TRBD1 (8 bases). The length of the CDR3 is 17 residues. Germline V CDR1 and CDR2: SGHRS, YFSETQ. V was pared by 1 base and J by 2 bases, with 16 bases between. The CDR3 nucleotides are TGCGCCAGCAGCTTGTGGGGGGGGACAGGAGCCTACAATGAGCAGTTCTTC. It yields the protein CASSLWGGTGAYNEQFF.

This clone was recorded at least ten times. The chain carries TRBV5-4 and TRBJ1-6; 7 bases agree with TRBD1. The CDR3 sequence is 15 residues long. Germline V gene lookup returns CDR1 SGHNT and CDR2 YYREEE (reference sequence). The J segment lost 7 bases and the V segment lost 4 bases, leaving 8 bases of the junction unmatched. DNA for the CDR3: TGTGCCAGCAGCACCGGGGACAGAGGGAATTCACCCCTCCACTTT. Residues: CASSTGDRGNSPLHF.

This chain uses TRBV27 with TRBJ2-5, with D tentatively TRBD2 (5 bases). In germline, CDR1 is MNHEY, CDR2 SMNVEV (reference sequence). CDR3 length equals 15 residues. Trimming took 5 bases from V and 2 from J, leaving 15 bases between them. The CDR3 reads CASSHLAGVQETQYF. The CDR3 coding sequence is TGTGCCAGCAGTCATTTGGCCGGGGTTCAAGAGACCCAGTACTTC.

The chain couples TRBV5-6 to TRBJ1-1, with 7 bases identical to TRBD1. V shed 1 base and J 0 bases; nucleotides not matched to a gene: 9. CDR3 length: 17 amino acids. CDR1 SGHDT and CDR2 YYEEEE come from the germline V gene. This CDR3 is CASSLLLDRNMNTEAFF. CDR3 in DNA: TGTGCCAGCAGCTTGCTTCTGGACAGGAACATGAACACTGAAGCTTTCTTT.

The chain has TRBV30 and TRBJ2-1; D is ambiguous. This CDR3 region has 14 residues. Germline CDR1 is GTSNPN and CDR2 is SVGIG (reference sequence). Trimming removed 0 bases at V and 5 bases at J, with 11 bases between. The CDR3 nucleotides are TGTGCCTGGAGTGTCTTCAGGTCGAACAATGAGCAGTTCTTC. It translates to CAWSVFRSNNEQFF.

This chain joins TRBV2 and TRBJ2-7, with D possibly being TRBD1 (5 bases). Germline V gives CDR1 SNHLY, CDR2 FYNNEI. The CDR3 length is 12 residues. V was pared by 2 bases and J by 10 bases, with 12 bases between. CDR3 nucleotide sequence: TGTGCCAGCAGTGAAAGAGTGCAGGGTCAGTACTTC. Residues: CASSERVQGQYF.

In its sample, this clone was seen a few times. The J gene is TRBJ2-7, the V gene TRBV7-8; 7 nucleotides match TRBD2. J gave up 2 bases and V 5 bases, and 18 bases lay outside the gene matches. The CDR3 consists of 18 residues. CDR1 SGHVS and CDR2 FQNEAQ come from the germline V gene. The CDR3 region has the DNA TGTGCCAGCAGCCTCGAGGTTTCAGGCGGGAGAGTTACCTACGAGCAGTACTTC. It codes for CASSLEVSGGRVTYEQYF. Using reference TRBV7-8 and TRBJ2-7 for the parts outside the CDR3, the full variable domain is GAGVSQSPRYKVAKRGQDVALRCDPISGHVSLFWYQQALGQGPEFLTYFQNEAQLDKSGLPSDRFFAERPEGSVSTLKIQRTQQEDSAVYLCASSLEVSGGRVTYEQYFGPGTRLTVT.

This clone was observed a few times. This chain joins TRBV2 and TRBJ1-2, with TRBD1 as a possible D gene (5 bases). Looked up from germline, CDR1 is SNHLY and CDR2 is FYNNEI. Trimming removed 8 bases at V and 0 bases at J, with 10 bases between. CDR3 length: 13 amino acids. CDR3 DNA: TGTGCCAGCCGACGGGGGGCTAACTATGGCTACACCTTC. Translation: CASRRGANYGYTF.

The chain joins TRBV18 to TRBJ1-1; the D is unclear. Germline V gene lookup returns CDR1 KGHSH and CDR2 LQKENI. This CDR3 spans 15 amino acids. The V end lost 3 bases, the J end lost 1 base, and 12 bases lay between the germline ends. The CDR3 loop reads CASSPYTGENTEAFF. The CDR3 DNA sequence: TGTGCCAGCTCACCCTATACCGGGGAGAACACTGAAGCTTTCTTT.

This chain's CDR3 is CASSLSARGLNQPQHF. DNA of the CDR3: TGTGCCAGCAGTTTATCAGCCAGGGGGCTCAATCAGCCCCAGCATTTT. The gene calls are TRBV27 and TRBJ1-5, with 8 bases that match TRBD1. Germline CDR1 and CDR2: MNHEY and SMNVEV (reference sequence). The CDR3 sequence is 16 residues long. V dropped 0 bases and J dropped 3; count of bases not matched to a gene: 4.

J is TRBJ1-1 and V is TRBV5-8, with 7 bases fitting TRBD1. The CDR3 is 14 residues long. The V segment lost 4 bases and the J segment 3 bases; nucleotides outside the gene matches: 6. Germline V CDR1 and CDR2: SGHTS, YDEGEE. Here the CDR3 reads CASSPNDRDTEAFF. The CDR3 nucleotides read TGTGCCAGCAGCCCAAATGACAGGGACACTGAAGCTTTCTTT.